These 32 T cell receptor beta chains were all obtained from the same sample, sequenced in a study of T-cell memory formation after mild COVID-19. TCRdb re-analysed the 5' RACE reads in MiXCR, keeping a single row per CDR3 protein. The sample contains under 300,000 distinct CDR3 sequences, about a sixth of which appear only once. What was sequenced was PBMCs or a T cell subset sorted from them (not recorded which). These receptor sequences come from a man younger than 30 who had mild COVID-19 (a few samples of this study predate the infection). Cell type and time point are not known.

CDR3 in DNA: TGTGCCAGCAGTTTAAGGGGGCTCGGCGCTGAAGCTTTCTTT. Translated, it gives CASSLRGLGAEAFF. The rearrangement joins TRBV12-3 or TRBV12-4 to TRBJ1-1; 7 bases fit TRBD1. This CDR3 is built from 14 residues. The V gene end was trimmed by 2 bases and the J gene end by 6 bases; junction bases not matched to a gene: 6.

This clonotype was seen a handful of times. The chain links TRBV7-3 to TRBJ2-4, with D possibly being TRBD1 or TRBD2 (6 bases each). The germline CDR1 and CDR2 sequences are SGHTA and FQGTGA. The CDR3 spans 13 residues. V was pared by 4 bases and J by 11 bases, with 15 bases between. CDR3 in amino acids: CASSWFGGGVQYF. CDR3 sequence (DNA): TGTGCCAGCAGCTGGTTCGGGGGCGGGGTTCAGTACTTC.

In this sample, this clonotype turned up a few times. The chain carries TRBV20-1 and TRBJ1-2; D perhaps matches TRBD1 (6 bases). From germline, CDR1 is DFQATT and CDR2 SNEGSKA (reference sequence). V lost 3 bases and J 5 bases, leaving 7 bases between the germline ends. The CDR3 spans 11 residues. The CDR3 DNA follows: TGCAGTGCTAGCGGGACATATGGCTACACCTTC. Translated, it gives CSASGTYGYTF.

This sequence joins TRBV5-6 and TRBJ2-3; 10 bases agree with TRBD2. V was clipped by 0 bases and J by 3 bases; unmatched bases: 10. Germline V gene sequence: CDR1 SGHDT, CDR2 YYEEEE. This CDR3 has 18 amino acids. The CDR3, as DNA: TGTGCCAGCAGCTTGGGGTCTAGCGGGGGCCGGAGGACAGATACGCAGTATTTT. Translating it yields CASSLGSSGGRRTDTQYF.

The J gene is TRBJ1-1, the V gene TRBV6-5; D not certain. Trimming removed 6 bases at V and 1 base at J, with 18 bases between. The germline CDR1 and CDR2 sequences are MNHEY and SVGAGI. The CDR3 runs to 16 residues. The CDR3 region is CASSRPGRPTNTEAFF. As DNA, the CDR3 is TGTGCCAGCAGCCGCCCGGGGAGACCGACGAACACTGAAGCTTTCTTT.

J is TRBJ2-6 and V is TRBV9; D gene uncertain. CDR1 is SGDLS and CDR2 is YYNGEE in the germline V gene. Trimming cost V 3 bases and J 1 base, with 8 bases left between them. The CDR3 has 15 residues. The CDR3 reads CASSAIRSGANVLTF. The CDR3 DNA is TGTGCCAGCAGCGCTATTAGGTCTGGGGCCAACGTCCTGACTTTC.

The rearrangement links TRBV9 to TRBJ1-5; D uncertain. The length of the CDR3 is 14 residues. V dropped 2 bases and J dropped 3 bases, with 9 bases sitting between them. Per the germline V gene, CDR1 is SGDLS and CDR2 is YYNGEE. CDR3 coding DNA: TGTGCCAGCAGCGTCGGGAGCCCCAATCAGCCCCAGCATTTT. It codes for CASSVGSPNQPQHF.

This clonotype was seen a handful of times. V gene TRBV2 combines with J gene TRBJ1-1; D is possibly TRBD1 (6 bases). The CDR3 contains 14 residues. V was pared by 8 bases and J by 1 base, with 14 bases between. CDR1 and CDR2 (germline): SNHLY, FYNNEI. The CDR3 DNA sequence: TGTGCCAGCTCCCTCCAGGGGCAGAACACTGAAGCTTTCTTT. This sequence encodes CASSLQGQNTEAFF. The full variable domain, in which reference TRBV2 and TRBJ1-1 provide the parts outside the CDR3, is EPEVTQTPSHQVTQMGQEVILRCVPISNHLYFYWYRQILGQKVEFLVSFYNNEISEKSEIFDDQFSVERPDGSNFTLKIRSTKLEDSAMYFCASSLQGQNTEAFFGQGTRLTVV.

This clonotype was picked up a small number of times. The chain carries TRBV4-3 and TRBJ2-2; tentative D call: TRBD1 (5 bases). Germline-derived CDR1 and CDR2 are LGHNA and YSLEER. This CDR3 is 16 amino acids long. V lost 2 bases and J lost 4, with 14 bases in between. The CDR3 bases are TGCGCCAGCAGCCAATTTTCGACAGATCCCACCGGGGAGCTGTTTTTT. Amino acids: CASSQFSTDPTGELFF.

This clonotype appeared many times. V gene TRBV5-6 combines with J gene TRBJ2-3, with D possibly matching TRBD1 (6 bases). The CDR3 is made up of 14 amino acids. Germline loops: CDR1 SGHDT, CDR2 YYEEEE. V was clipped by 7 bases and J by 6 bases, with 18 bases between them. In DNA form, the CDR3 reads TGTGCCAGCTATCCACAGGGTCATTTGGATACGCAGTATTTT. This sequence encodes CASYPQGHLDTQYF. Full variable domain (remainder filled in from reference TRBV5-6 and TRBJ2-3): DAGVTQSPTHLIKTRGQQVTLRCSPKSGHDTVSWYQQALGQGPQFIFQYYEEEERQRGNFPDRFSGHQFPNYSSELNVNALLLGDSALYLCASYPQGHLDTQYFGPGTRLTVL.

This clonotype was seen a handful of times. This rearrangement joins TRBV5-8 to TRBJ2-2; 7 bases map to TRBD2. The V and J ends lost 4 bases and 6 bases, in that order; junction bases with no gene match: 9. The CDR3 covers 15 residues. Germline CDR1 SGHTS, CDR2 YDEGEE. The CDR3 region has the DNA TGTGCCAGCAGCGGGAGGGTGGAAAAGGCCGGGGAGCTGTTTTTT. Translating it yields CASSGRVEKAGELFF. Complete variable domain (other parts from reference TRBV5-8 and TRBJ2-2): EAGVTQSPTHLIKTRGQQATLRCSPISGHTSVYWYQQALGLGLQFLLWYDEGEERNRGNFPPRFSGRQFPNYSSELNVNALELEDSALYLCASSGRVEKAGELFFGEGSRLTVL.

This clonotype was detected only a few times. This chain connects TRBV29-1 to TRBJ2-3, with 7 nucleotides matching TRBD2. This CDR3 region has 15 residues. The ends lost 3 bases at V and 3 bases at J; junction bases unmatched: 9. Germline lookup yields CDR1 SQVTM and CDR2 ANQGSEA. The CDR3 sequence: CSVESGRGSTDTQYF. The CDR3 DNA follows: TGCAGCGTTGAGTCGGGGAGGGGATCGACAGATACGCAGTATTTT.

This clonotype was recorded a few times. CDR3 DNA: TGTGCCAGCAGTTTAAGCGGTCCTGGGAGGTTCTTC. Translated: CASSLSGPGRFF. The V call is TRBV12-3 or TRBV12-4, the J call TRBJ2-1; TRBD2 might be the D (5 bases). The CDR3 is 12 amino acids. V was pared by 2 bases and J by 15 bases, with 14 bases between.

The sample holds a few counts of this clonotype. The J gene is TRBJ2-1, the V gene TRBV6-6; 7 bases are a match to TRBD2. V lost 4 bases, J lost 1 base, and 4 bases stayed unmatched. Germline V CDR1 and CDR2: MNHNY, SVGAGI (reference sequence). The CDR3 is made up of 15 amino acids. The CDR3 region has the DNA TGTGCCAGCAGTTGGGGCGGGGGATCCTACAATGAGCAGTTCTTC. Translated, it gives CASSWGGGSYNEQFF.

This clonotype has only a few counts. V gene TRBV7-3 combines with J gene TRBJ1-1; D ambiguous. This CDR3 contains 13 residues. Germline-derived CDR1 and CDR2 are SGHTA and FQGTGA. The V end lost 5 bases, the J end lost 2 bases, and 9 bases lay between the germline ends. CDR3 DNA: TGTGCCAGCAGCCCCGCGGAAAACACTGAAGCTTTCTTT. This codes for CASSPAENTEAFF.

The CDR3 DNA reads TGTGCCAGCAGGGGGATGGGGGGCGAAGGTACGCAGTATTTT. Encoded protein: CASRGMGGEGTQYF. The chain combines TRBV25-1 with TRBJ2-3; D tentatively reads TRBD1 or TRBD2 (6 bases each). Germline V CDR1 and CDR2: MGHDK, SYGVNS. V gave up 6 bases and J gave up 8 bases, with 18 bases separating them. CDR3 length equals 14 residues.

The rearrangement uses TRBV4-1 and TRBJ2-7; TRBD1 aligns across 8 bases. There are 13 residues in the CDR3. Germline CDR1 is MGHRA and CDR2 is YSYEKL. The trim removed 4 bases at V and 4 bases at J, leaving 3 bases unmatched. The CDR3 bases are TGCGCCAGCAGCCCCCGACAGGGGTACGAGCAGTACGTC. Amino acids: CASSPRQGYEQYV.

The chain combines TRBV29-1 with TRBJ1-1; tentatively, D is TRBD1 (5 bases). Germline V gene sequence: CDR1 SQVTM, CDR2 ANQGSEA. Trimming left V 0 bases short and J 8 bases short, with 13 bases between. This CDR3 contains 13 residues. The CDR3 nucleotides are TGCAGCGTTGAAGAGTGGGGGTCCCCAGAAGCTTTCTTT. Translated: CSVEEWGSPEAFF.

This clonotype was seen many times. The genes are TRBV7-9 and TRBJ1-1, with D hard to call. The CDR3 length is 14 residues. In germline, CDR1 is SEHNR, CDR2 FQNEAQ (reference sequence). V gave up 5 bases and J gave up 2 bases, with 12 bases separating them. The CDR3 is CASSRGLLNTEAFF. CDR3 bases: TGTGCCAGCAGCCGCGGACTCCTAAACACTGAAGCTTTCTTT.

The chain has TRBV7-6 and TRBJ2-3, with a possible D match to TRBD1 (6 bases). Germline V CDR1 and CDR2: SGHVS, FNYEAQ. The germline V and J ends were trimmed by 1 base and 5 bases, with 16 bases remaining between them. The CDR3 has 16 residues. Here the CDR3 DNA reads TGTGCCAGCAGCTTAGAGTTTTGGGGGCCGGGAGATACGCAGTATTTT. It is translated as CASSLEFWGPGDTQYF. The whole variable domain, filled in from reference TRBV7-6 and TRBJ2-3, reads GAGVSQSPRYKVTKRGQDVALRCDPISGHVSLYWYRQALGQGPEFLTYFNYEAQQDKSGLPNDRFSAERPEGSISTLTIQRTEQRDSAMYRCASSLEFWGPGDTQYFGPGTRLTVL.

CDR3 nucleotide sequence: TGTGCCAGCAGTTATACAGGAGGCCAAGAGACCCAGTACTTC. This encodes CASSYTGGQETQYF. This chain joins TRBV6-5 and TRBJ2-5; D could derive from TRBD1 or TRBD2 (5 bases each). Germline values: CDR1 MNHEY, CDR2 SVGAGI. Trimming removed 3 bases from V and 1 base from J, with 9 bases in between. The CDR3 loop spans 14 amino acids.

This clonotype was picked up a small number of times. The J gene is TRBJ2-1, the V gene TRBV6-2 or TRBV6-3; possibly TRBD2 for D (5 bases). Trimming removed 2 bases from V and 0 bases from J, with 5 bases in between. Per germline, CDR1 MNHEY and CDR2 SVGEGT. CDR3 length: 14 amino acids. The chain's CDR3 is CASSYGSSYNEQFF. Here the CDR3 DNA reads TGTGCCAGCAGTTACGGGAGCTCCTACAATGAGCAGTTCTTC.

The chain is built from TRBV5-1 and TRBJ2-7; no clear D gene. The CDR3 contains 14 residues. From germline, CDR1 is SGHRS and CDR2 YFSETQ. V lost 1 base and J 2 bases, leaving 10 bases between the germline ends. The CDR3 nucleotides are TGCGCCAGCAGCTTGACCACAGCCGCCTACGAGCAGTACTTC. The encoded protein is CASSLTTAAYEQYF.

This clonotype has more than one count but fewer than ten. V and J are TRBV4-1 and TRBJ1-2; 8 positions match TRBD1. J gave up 2 bases and V 6 bases, and 5 bases lay outside the gene matches. Germline-derived CDR1 and CDR2 are MGHRA and YSYEKL. The CDR3 has 14 residues. CDR3 protein: CASRVNRGNYGYTF. The CDR3 DNA is TGCGCCAGCAGGGTTAACAGGGGGAACTATGGCTACACCTTC.

There are a few counts of this clonotype. J is TRBJ1-6 and V is TRBV18; D is undetermined. CDR1 and CDR2 (germline): KGHSH, LQKENI. The CDR3 has 16 residues. The ends were cut back, 4 bases at V and 6 bases at J, with 16 bases in the middle. The CDR3 spells CASSLSPILFNSPLHF. The DNA of the CDR3 is TGTGCCAGCTCACTTTCCCCGATCCTGTTTAATTCACCCCTCCACTTT. Variable domain in full (rest from reference TRBV18 and TRBJ1-6): NAGVMQNPRHLVRRRGQEARLRCSPMKGHSHVYWYRQLPEEGLKFMVYLQKENIIDESGMPKERFSAEFPKEGPSILRIQQVVRGDSAAYFCASSLSPILFNSPLHFGNGTRLTVT.

This clonotype has a count of ten or more. The chain uses TRBV6-2 or TRBV6-3 and TRBJ1-1, with D uncertain. The V end lost 2 bases, the J end lost 6 bases, and 7 bases lay between the germline ends. CDR1 MNHEY and CDR2 SVGEGT come from the germline V gene. This CDR3 contains 12 residues. The CDR3 spells CASSYLGPEAFF. The CDR3 region has the DNA TGTGCCAGCAGTTACCTGGGTCCTGAAGCTTTCTTT.

The CDR3 loop is CASSLRDRGLPGELFF. As DNA, the CDR3 is TGTGCCAGCAGCCTAAGGGACAGGGGGCTTCCCGGGGAGCTGTTTTTT. The gene calls are TRBV7-2 and TRBJ2-2; TRBD1 agrees at 12 bases. This CDR3 has 16 amino acids. V was clipped by 5 bases and J by 6 bases; unmatched bases: 7. Germline values: CDR1 SGHTA, CDR2 FQGNSA.

This clonotype occurred a few times. V is TRBV5-1 and J is TRBJ2-1; the D gene is possibly TRBD1 (5 bases). The CDR3 consists of 15 residues. Trimming left V 0 bases short and J 8 bases short, with 15 bases between. CDR1 is SGHRS, CDR2 YFSETQ, per germline. The CDR3 DNA follows: TGCGCCAGCAGCTTGGGGGGCAGGGCCGGCCATGAGCAGTTCTTC. Protein sequence: CASSLGGRAGHEQFF.

The chain's CDR3 is CASSYYPGGTSPLHF. DNA for the CDR3: TGTGCCAGCAGTTACTACCCAGGGGGGACTTCACCCCTCCACTTT. V is TRBV6-5 and J is TRBJ1-6, with 7 bases lining up with TRBD1. The germline gives CDR1 MNHEY, CDR2 SVGAGI. V lost 1 base, J lost 9 bases, and 6 bases stayed unmatched. This CDR3 has 15 residues.

CDR3 DNA: TGTGCCAGCAGTTACTCTAGGGCTTCGCACACTGAAGCTTTCTTT. It yields the protein CASSYSRASHTEAFF. The chain couples TRBV6-5 to TRBJ1-1; the D is unclear. The V end lost 0 bases, the J end lost 3 bases, and 11 bases lay between the germline ends. The CDR3 is 15 residues long. Looked up from germline, CDR1 is MNHEY and CDR2 is SVGAGI.

V gene TRBV2 combines with J gene TRBJ2-1; D gene unclear. Germline V lookup: CDR1 SNHLY, CDR2 FYNNEI. Trimming shortened V by 2 bases and J by 6 bases, and 11 bases separated the two germline ends. The CDR3 extends over 14 amino acids. DNA for the CDR3: TGTGCCAGCAGTGAAATGGGCGCAGCCAATGAGCAGTTCTTC. Its protein product is CASSEMGAANEQFF.

In its sample, this clonotype was seen many times. The V call is TRBV4-3, the J call TRBJ2-1, with 7 positions matching TRBD2. The CDR3 contains 16 residues. The junction had 14 bases not matched to a gene; V was cut back by 2 bases and J by 10 bases. Germline V gene data show CDR1 as LGHNA and CDR2 as YSLEER. The CDR3 here is CASSQRWRQGGEEQFF. The CDR3 bases are TGCGCCAGCAGCCAACGCTGGCGGCAGGGAGGGGAAGAGCAGTTCTTC.